The clone carrying this TCR beta chain is categorized as medium-sized (0.01 to 0.1%). A much larger clone lies one base from this, so it may be a read error. Tregs were sorted as CD4+CD25+CD127-/low cells. TRBV12-4/TRBJ1-2 clonotypes were amplified with adaptor-ligated barcode primers. TCRdb analysed the multiplex PCR reads with MiXCR anew, one entry per CDR3 protein. The data hold several hundred distinct CDR3 sequences, with under 4.5% observed a single time. The CDR3 has 12 residues. The V end lost 3 bases, the J end lost 7 bases, and 9 bases lay between the germline ends. Specimen: Tregs sorted from blood. This chain connects TRBV12-3 or TRBV12-4 to TRBJ1-2; D not resolved. This clonotype was obtained from a female donor with breast cancer. CDR3 sequence reads: CASSFQWCGYTF. Here the CDR3 DNA reads TGTGCCAGCAGTTTCCAGTGGTGTGGCTACACCTTC.